The rows below give T cell receptor beta chains drawn from one sample of a study of blood T cell repertoires in COVID-19. Assay: immunoSEQ multiplex PCR; the TCRdb copy retains only in-frame clones and omits some. There are under 100,000 clones in the sample; about 90% occur only once, and 4% to 5.5% lies in the top ten. The sample consisted of peripheral blood. The origin of the receptors is a man in his forties or fifties with active COVID-19. Each CDR3 is given with its conserved first and last residue. Fields, in order: V gene, clone size, J gene, D gene, CDR3 protein, CDR3 DNA. A D gene is named only where the DNA matches it firmly. Only part of the rows carry a size: once, few, many, or a class if the clone is expanded.

>TRBV10-1|NA|TRBJ2-7|NA
CASSESQTRGFCSYEQYF
TGCGCCAGCAGTGAGAGTCAGACCCGGGGATTTTGCTCCTACGAGCAGTACTTC
>TRBV9|once|TRBJ2-1|TRBD2
CASSVLAGGPNEQFF
TGTGCCAGCAGCGTACTAGCGGGGGGGCCAAATGAGCAGTTCTTC
>TRBV10-3|NA|TRBJ2-1|TRBD2
CAISEAGYEQFF
TGTGCCATCAGTGAAGCGGGGTATGAGCAGTTCTTC
>TRBV9|NA|TRBJ1-1|TRBD1
CASSGGTEKNTEAFF
TGTGCCAGCAGCGGTGGGACAGAAAAGAACACTGAAGCTTTCTTT
>TRBV5-4|once|TRBJ1-4|NA
CASSLAGPGTNEKLFF
TGTGCCAGCAGCTTGGCCGGTCCGGGGACTAATGAAAAACTGTTTTTT
>TRBV11-2|NA|TRBJ2-3|NA
CASSFQETRSTDTQYF
TGTGCCAGCAGCTTTCAAGAGACTAGGTCCACAGATACGCAGTATTTT
>TRBV15|once|TRBJ1-1|NA
CATSAQKTQGGAFF
TGTGCCACCAGCGCACAAAAAACACAGGGTGGGGCTTTCTTT
>TRBV20-1|few|TRBJ2-7|TRBD1
CSASRTGSYEQYF
TGCAGTGCTAGTAGGACAGGAAGCTACGAGCAGTACTTC
>TRBV4-3|NA|TRBJ1-2|NA
CASSQEHLMAGVGGYTF
TGCGCCAGCAGCCAAGAGCATCTTATGGCGGGGGTGGGTGGCTACACCTTC
>TRBV7-2|NA|TRBJ2-1|TRBD1
CASSHGQANEQFF
TGTGCCAGCAGCCACGGACAGGCCAATGAGCAGTTCTTC
>TRBV7-9|NA|TRBJ1-2|NA
CASSSDNYGYTF
TGTGCCAGCAGCTCAGATAACTATGGCTACACCTTC
>TRBV19|NA|TRBJ2-1|NA
CASSAYRENEQFF
TGTGCCAGTAGTGCCTACAGGGAGAATGAGCAGTTCTTC
>TRBV27|NA|TRBJ2-2|NA
CASSSRRRRGTENTGELFF
TGTGCCAGCAGTTCACGTAGAAGGCGCGGGACAGAGAACACCGGGGAGCTGTTTTTT
>TRBV19|NA|TRBJ2-5|NA
CASSIGPPGDAGETQYF
TGTGCCAGTAGTATTGGCCCCCCAGGGGATGCGGGAGAGACCCAGTACTTC
>TRBV2|NA|TRBJ1-1|TRBD1
CASQTGADEAFF
TGTGCCAGTCAGACAGGGGCGGACGAAGCTTTCTTT
>TRBV4-2|NA|TRBJ1-1|NA
CASSAGGTAGPAFF
TGTGCCAGCAGCGCCGGGGGGACGGCCGGCCCAGCTTTCTTT
>TRBV27|NA|TRBJ1-6|TRBD1
CASSWTGVNSPLHF
TGTGCCAGCAGCTGGACAGGGGTAAATTCACCCCTCCACTTT
>TRBV28|NA|TRBJ1-4|NA
CASSSPGGPANEKLFF
TGTGCCAGCAGTTCGCCGGGGGGACCGGCTAATGAAAAACTGTTTTTT
>TRBV18|NA|TRBJ2-5|NA
CASSPGAGETQYF
TGTGCCAGCTCACCAGGCGCGGGGGAGACCCAGTACTTC
>TRBV19|NA|TRBJ2-5|NA
CASSHPVARETQYF
TGTGCCAGTAGTCACCCCGTGGCTCGAGAGACCCAGTACTTC
>TRBV25-1|once|TRBJ2-5|NA
CASSGGKETQYF
TGTGCCAGCAGTGGAGGGAAAGAGACCCAGTACTTC
>TRBV7-8|NA|TRBJ2-2|TRBD1
CASKGAATNTGELFF
TGTGCCAGCAAGGGGGCGGCTACAAACACCGGGGAGCTGTTTTTT
>TRBV18|NA|TRBJ2-5|TRBD2
CASSPQTSGELYF
TGTGCCAGCTCACCACAGACTAGCGGGGAACTGTACTTC
>TRBV2|NA|TRBJ1-2|NA
CASSSGVLAF
TGTGCCAGCAGCTCCGGGGTCCTCGCCTTC
>TRBV6-5|once|TRBJ1-6|NA
CASTHPTVGSSPLHF
TGTGCCAGCACCCACCCGACAGTCGGGTCTTCACCCCTCCACTTT
>TRBV12-3/TRBV12-4|NA|TRBJ1-2|NA
CASSRPGGGYTF
TGTGCCAGCAGCCGCCCCGGGGGTGGCTACACCTTC
>TRBV28|NA|TRBJ1-5|NA
CASNERWTVRSHQPQHF
TGTGCCAGCAACGAAAGGTGGACAGTTCGGTCCCATCAGCCCCAGCATTTT